These 15 T cell receptor beta chains were all obtained from the same sample, sequenced in a study of post-analysis software for immune sequencing data. Notes on the study in general: Included in a set of 5 or 6 TRBV segments more frequent in patients than controls were TRBV5-6, TRBV5-1 and TRBV20-1.

These receptors have no known antigen. Built from TCR beta cDNA, the libraries had unique molecular identifiers in them. TCRdb independently ran MiXCR on the PCR reads; one entry per CDR3 protein. Among fewer than 850,000 distinct CDR3 sequences listed, around 45% were seen once. The sequencing input was blood. The receptors originated from a girl aged 5 to 17 with multiple sclerosis.

This clonotype was seen a few times. The V call is TRBV12-5, the J call TRBJ2-1, with D hard to call. CDR1 and CDR2 (germline): LGHNT, FRNRAP. V was cut by 7 bases and J by 4 bases, with 14 bases left in between. This CDR3 is built from 14 residues. The CDR3 region is CASAPSDGYNEQFF. The CDR3 DNA reads TGTGCTAGTGCCCCCTCCGACGGTTACAATGAGCAGTTCTTC.

This clonotype was detected a few times. The gene calls are TRBV10-3 and TRBJ2-7; possibly TRBD2 for D (5 bases). Trimming took off 4 bases at V and 7 bases at J, with 17 bases between the two ends. The germline gives CDR1 ENHRY, CDR2 SYGVKD. The CDR3 runs 14 residues. CDR3 residues: CAISVTGEGGEQYF. CDR3 sequence (DNA): TGTGCCATCAGTGTGACCGGGGAAGGTGGGGAGCAGTACTTC.

V is TRBV9 and J is TRBJ2-1; D is possibly TRBD2 (6 bases). V was cut by 4 bases and J by 3 bases, with 11 bases left in between. Germline V gene lookup returns CDR1 SGDLS and CDR2 YYNGEE. The CDR3 is 14 amino acids. The CDR3 DNA reads as TGTGCCAGCAGCCCATGGGGGGACTACAATGAGCAGTTCTTC. Protein product: CASSPWGDYNEQFF.

The genes are TRBV6-5 and TRBJ1-4, with TRBD1 matching 7 bases. The CDR3 loop spans 16 amino acids. Trimming cost V 6 bases and J 0 bases; bases outside gene matches: 7. Looked up from germline, CDR1 is MNHEY and CDR2 is SVGAGI. The CDR3 DNA reads as TGTGCCAGCAGACCAGGACAGGTTGCAACTAATGAAAAACTGTTTTTT. Its translation: CASRPGQVATNEKLFF.

This clonotype was detected only a few times. The chain recombines TRBV29-1 with TRBJ2-3; TRBD2 matches 9 bases. The CDR3 has 14 amino acids. Germline V gives CDR1 SQVTM, CDR2 ANQGSEA. With V trimmed by 6 bases and J by 5 bases, 9 bases remained unmatched. The CDR3 here is CSVVAGEVGDTQYF. The CDR3 DNA sequence: TGCAGCGTCGTAGCGGGAGAGGTGGGAGATACGCAGTATTTT.

The rearrangement uses TRBV9 and TRBJ2-6; no clear D gene. Trimming pared 7 bases from V and 1 base from J, leaving 9 bases between. Per the germline V gene, CDR1 is SGDLS and CDR2 is YYNGEE. This CDR3 has 14 residues. CDR3 sequence (DNA): TGTGCCAGCTCCGTTGTATCTGGGGCCAACGTCCTGACTTTC. Translation gives CASSVVSGANVLTF.

To note about this clonotype: The junction departs from germline at one end; a sequencing error may be responsible. This chain uses TRBV20-1 with TRBJ2-1, with TRBD2 as a possible D gene (5 bases). The length of the CDR3 is 14 residues. CDR1 DFQATT and CDR2 SNEGSKA come from the germline V gene (reference sequence). The CDR3 DNA follows: TGCAGTGCTAGGGGTCAGCGGTTCTACAATGAGCAATTCTTC. Translating gives CSARGQRFYNEQFF.

The genes are TRBV6-5 and TRBJ2-1; 9 nucleotides agree with TRBD2. Germline V gene data show CDR1 as MNHEY and CDR2 as SVGAGI. J was trimmed by 5 bases and V by 5 bases; bases with no gene match: 7. This CDR3 comprises 15 residues. The chain's CDR3 is CASSPGLALNNEQFF. The CDR3 DNA sequence: TGTGCCAGCAGTCCCGGACTAGCGTTAAACAATGAGCAGTTCTTC.

This chain uses TRBV27 with TRBJ1-2; no definite D call. The CDR3 consists of 13 residues. The germline V gene has CDR1 MNHEY and CDR2 SMNVEV (reference sequence). V was shortened by 8 bases and J by 0 bases, with 10 bases between the two germline ends. CDR3 DNA sequence: TGTGCCAGCGGACCGGCCGCTAACTATGGCTACACCTTC. The encoded protein is CASGPAANYGYTF.

At least ten counts were recorded for this clonotype. The chain carries TRBV6-5 and TRBJ2-6; a weak D match, TRBD2 (5 bases). The CDR3 contains 15 residues. Trimming removed 2 bases from V and 1 base from J, with 6 bases in between. Germline V lookup: CDR1 MNHEY, CDR2 SVGAGI. CDR3 protein: CASSYGGSGANVLTF. The CDR3 nucleotides read TGTGCCAGCAGTTACGGCGGGTCTGGGGCCAACGTCCTGACTTTC.

The V and J genes are TRBV29-1 and TRBJ2-3, with 7 bases lining up with TRBD1. Trimming took 4 bases from V and 5 from J; bases not matched to a gene: 3. This CDR3 has 12 amino acids. The germline gives CDR1 SQVTM, CDR2 ANQGSEA. This CDR3 is CSVGRDRDTQYF. The CDR3 DNA sequence: TGCAGCGTTGGAAGGGACAGAGATACGCAGTATTTT.

This clonotype was recorded a few times. In nucleotides, the CDR3 is TGCGCCAGCAGCTTCACGGGGGGTTCTTACGAGCAGTACTTC. Protein product: CASSFTGGSYEQYF. The chain joins TRBV5-1 to TRBJ2-7; TRBD2 aligns across 7 bases. CDR1 is SGHRS, CDR2 YFSETQ, per germline. Trimming removed 2 bases from V and 4 bases from J; junction bases left unmatched: 6. The CDR3 totals 14 residues.

This clonotype was detected a few times. The chain is built from TRBV6-1 and TRBJ1-4; 8 bases line up with TRBD1. Germline trimming cut 2 bases from V and 7 bases from J; bases unmatched to any gene: 9. The germline gives CDR1 MNHNS, CDR2 SASEGT. The CDR3 sequence is 16 residues long. The CDR3 DNA sequence: TGTGCCAGCAGTGAAATACCCGGGACAGGAGGTGAAAAACTGTTTTTT. Translated, it gives CASSEIPGTGGEKLFF.

This clonotype was observed a few times. The CDR3 DNA sequence: TGTGCCAGCACCACGACAGGGGTTAATTCACCCCTCCACTTT. Amino acids: CASTTTGVNSPLHF. The chain combines TRBV27 with TRBJ1-6, with 8 bases identical to TRBD1. CDR1 and CDR2 from the germline V gene are MNHEY and SMNVEV (reference sequence). After removal of 7 bases from V and 6 bases from J, the junction contained 5 bases not matched to a gene. The CDR3 runs 14 residues.

J is TRBJ2-3 and V is TRBV28, with D uncertain. Germline values: CDR1 MDHEN, CDR2 SYDVKM. V was shortened by 6 bases and J by 6 bases, with 22 bases between the two germline ends. The CDR3 extends over 16 amino acids. The CDR3 coding sequence is TGTGCCAGCAGCCCCCTTGACGGGCCAGGTTGGGATACGCAGTATTTT. Translating it yields CASSPLDGPGWDTQYF.